These T cell receptor beta chains were read from a single sample in a study of T cell repertoires in cytomegalovirus infection. From the reads, TCRdb called clonotypes with MiXCR, one entry per CDR3 protein. The sample carries around 900,000 distinct CDR3 sequences, around 32% recorded once. Their antigens remain unidentified. This sample comprised cultured CD8+ T cells from PBMCs, obtained from culture after CMV antigen stimulation. These receptors were taken from a human donor in good health (CMV status not recorded). Some clones in this sample may be carry-over from other donors' samples. Both conserved end residues are part of each CDR3. The order of the fields is V gene, clone size, J gene, D gene, CDR3 DNA, CDR3 protein. A D gene is named only where the DNA matches it firmly. Clone size is shown for a subset of rows, as once, few, many or a class of expanded clone.

TRBV7-2	many	TRBJ2-3	TRBD1	TGTGCCAGCAGCTTAGGTGCCGGGACAGGGCTCACAGATACGCAGTATTTT	CASSLGAGTGLTDTQYF
TRBV12-3/TRBV12-4	.	TRBJ2-5	TRBD2	TGTGCCGGCAGGTCTAGCGGGGGTTGGCAAGAGACCCAGTACTTC	CAGRSSGGWQETQYF
TRBV27	few	TRBJ1-4	TRBD1	TGTGCCAGCACCCGAAGACGGACAGGGGAAGATGAAAAACTGTTTTTT	CASTRRRTGEDEKLFF
TRBV10-2	many	TRBJ1-3	.	TGCGCCAGCAGTGGGGACCTTAACGGAAACACCATATATTTT	CASSGDLNGNTIYF
TRBV14	.	TRBJ1-5	TRBD1	TGTGCCAGCAGCCAGGGGACAGGGCCGAATCAGCCCCAGCATTTT	CASSQGTGPNQPQHF
TRBV6-1	.	TRBJ1-2	.	TGTGCCAGCAGTGCCTTAGGGGGAGCCTATGGCTACACCTTC	CASSALGGAYGYTF
TRBV12-3/TRBV12-4	.	TRBJ2-3	TRBD2	TGTGCCAGCAGTTTCCCAGCGGGGGTGAGCACAGATACGCAGTATTTT	CASSFPAGVSTDTQYF
TRBV7-8	.	TRBJ2-1	.	TGTGCCAGCAGCTTAACTGACAGACCTAACAATGAGCAGTTCTTC	CASSLTDRPNNEQFF
TRBV6-1	.	TRBJ1-1	.	TGTGCCAGCAGTTACGTGGCAGGGGTTTCCAACGCTGAAGCTTTCTTT	CASSYVAGVSNAEAFF
TRBV20-1	.	TRBJ2-7	.	TGCAGTGCTAGAGATAGAGACTCTGTCTCCTACGAGCAGTACTTC	CSARDRDSVSYEQYF